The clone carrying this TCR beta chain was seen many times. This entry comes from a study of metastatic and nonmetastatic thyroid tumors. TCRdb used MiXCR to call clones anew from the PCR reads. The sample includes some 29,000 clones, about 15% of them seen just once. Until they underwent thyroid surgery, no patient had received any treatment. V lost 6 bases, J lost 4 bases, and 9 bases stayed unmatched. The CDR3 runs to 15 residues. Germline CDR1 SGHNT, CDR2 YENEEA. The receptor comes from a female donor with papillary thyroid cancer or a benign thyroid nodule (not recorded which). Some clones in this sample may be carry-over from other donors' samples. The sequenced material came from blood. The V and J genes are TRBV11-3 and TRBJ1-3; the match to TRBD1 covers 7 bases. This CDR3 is CASSSVTGVGNTIYF. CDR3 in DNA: TGTGCCAGCAGTTCGGTTACAGGGGTCGGAAACACCATATATTTT.